This TCR beta chain came from a study of T-cell reconstitution after alpha-beta-depleted transplantation in children (dated by TCRdb to the mid-2010s). Study-level background: T-cell immune reconstitution after TCRalphabeta/CD19-depleted allogeneic hematopoietic cell transplantation in children was quantitatively tracked in the study by means of TCR repertoire profiling.

What the work shows at the level of the full study, not this receptor alone: Over subsequent months, a decline in hyperexpanded clone frequencies was noted, and after one year, T-cell counts and TCRbeta diversity were mostly ascribed to newly produced T cells. In some patients, the high TCRbeta diversity seen at day 60 was put down to recipient T cells and intrathymic progenitors that had survived conditioning. About two months after transplant, the apparently early recovery of alphabetaT-cell counts reportedly depended on just several hundred clones that had expanded rapidly and came from non-depleted graft cells.

Looking up the germline V gene (reference sequence) yields CDR1 DFQATT and CDR2 SNEGSKA. The CDR3 sequence holds 17 residues, the cysteine and phenylalanine included. The CDR3 DNA has 51 bases and is translated from base 1. Library method: PCR. Sequenced on an Illumina HiSeq 2500. TCR library preparation used molecular barcoding, with unique molecular identifiers applied to normalize quantification of the TCRbeta repertoire. Starting from the raw public reads, TCRdb applied fastp trimming at Q25, assembled clones with MiXCR and retained in-frame beta chains. Rows matching on CDR3 protein sequence are summarized as one entry with the most common DNA and genes. The table for this sample lists more than 400,000 distinct CDR3 sequences; approximately 41% of them were counted only once. Around 29% of the sample is in the top ten clones. In regard to this clonotype: Its antigen specificity is not known. Since a much larger clone is just one base distant, this may be a read error.

The sample's treatment or condition label is to be understood as: allogeneic hematopoietic cell transplantation with graft depleted of TCRalphabeta T cells and CD19 B cells. The children who served as transplant recipients had been given grafts of TCRalphabeta/CD19-depleted allogeneic hematopoietic cells. The chain was built from TRBV20-1 and TRBJ2-6; the D gene cannot be resolved reliably. The source of this sequence is a girl aged 2 to 10 with aplastic anemia, due to receive a stem cell transplant. The source material was PBMCs, sampled before TCRalphabeta/CD19-depleted stem cell transplant. The DNA sequence reads TGCTGTGCTAGTGGTACCTTTAAGAGCTCTGGGGCCAACGTCCTGACTTTC. This yields the protein CCASGTFKSSGANVLTF.